The rows below give T cell receptor beta chains drawn from one sample of a study of STAT3 mutations in large granular lymphocyte leukemia. Repertoires were generated with immunoSEQ multiplex PCR, while TCRdb's copy carries only in-frame clones and drops some. Among fewer than 10,000 clones listed, approximately 88% were seen once. Sequenced: peripheral blood mononuclear cells. These receptors all come from a man older than 75 with T-cell large granular lymphocyte leukemia. Some clones in this sample may be carry-over from other donors' samples. Each CDR3 is given with its conserved first and last residue.

TRBJ1-2 TRBV29-1 CSVEDRGGNYGYTF
TRBJ2-3 TRBV4-3 CASSLWEGGPDTQYF
TRBJ2-5 TRBV5-1 CASSGGQAGGETQYF
TRBJ1-5 TRBV9 CASSGEGSQPQHF
TRBJ2-7 TRBV5-1 CASSLGTGFYYEQYF
TRBJ1-6 TRBV9 CASSVGGRVDSPLHF
TRBJ2-3 TRBV5-1 CASSSYALGQGGGGTDTQYF
TRBJ2-7 TRBV7-2 CASSPQEGEQYF
TRBJ1-2 TRBV4-1 CASSQGPLGHGYTF
TRBJ2-5 TRBV6-6 CASSYRTGLGETQYF